The clone carrying this T cell receptor beta chain has a single count. One junction end does not reproduce the germline sequence, and a read error may be involved. The study ran its PCR with 60 Vbeta and 13 Jbeta primers. Data came from immunoSEQ multiplex PCR; TCRdb stores just in-frame clones and leaves some out. This sample has some 210,000 clones; 87% occur once, and the top ten carry 1.3%. The sample comes from a study of cytomegalovirus exposure and HLA in healthy donors. Across the study: Genetic ancestry analysis placed around 76% of the 398 donors that were genotyped in the Caucasian-associated cluster.

CDR1 and CDR2 (germline): MNHEY, SMNVEV (reference sequence). The CDR3 loop spans 14 amino acids. Specimen: PBMCs. V and J are TRBV27 and TRBJ2-7; the D gene is possibly TRBD1 (5 bases). The TCR was taken from a man younger than 40 in good health and CMV-seronegative. The CDR3 reads CASRKIRTSYKQYF. CDR3 DNA sequence: TGTGCCAGCAGGAAGATAAGGACAAGCTACAAGCAGTACTTC.